This T cell receptor beta chain was sequenced for a study of post-analysis software for immune sequencing data. Study details: Courses of disease covered relapsing-remitting, secondary progressive and progressive-relapsing multiple sclerosis.

Concerning this clonotype itself: Its specificity is unknown.

cDNA libraries of TCR beta carried unique molecular identifiers. Input amounts of roughly 0.85 to 10 million T cells were used. These gave about 500,000 cDNA molecules, so each molecule approximated one T cell. TCRdb itself ran the PCR reads through MiXCR, one entry per CDR3 protein. The table shows a few hundred thousand distinct CDR3 sequences, with roughly 45% occurring only once. Study findings and constraints: Under the F measure, samples that were prepared in one batch clustered strongly together. About 5 TRBV segments (TRBV5-6, TRBV5-1 and TRBV20-1 among them) occurred more frequently in patients than in controls. Compared with controls, patients showed significantly lower normalized Chao1 diversity.

J was trimmed by 11 bases and V by 5 bases; bases with no gene match: 23. The CDR3 has 16 amino acids. Germline CDR1 and CDR2: DFQATT and SNEGSKA (reference sequence). V usage is TRBV20-1 and J usage is TRBJ2-5; 7 positions agree with TRBD2. The sample comprised blood. This TCR came from a girl under 18 with multiple sclerosis. The CDR3: CSALPPGAGNSYGQYF. The CDR3 DNA reads as TGCAGTGCTCTCCCTCCGGGAGCGGGGAACTCCTACGGGCAGTACTTC.